This TCR beta chain was observed in a study of persistence of HIV-infected CD4 T cells. About the study: Multiple blood draws of up to about 180 mL, except two donors with single leukapheresis. Study results and caveats: CMV- and Gag-responding cells had lower TCRbeta richness than CD3/CD28-responding cells.

In germline, CDR1 is SGHRS, CDR2 YFSETQ. This CDR3 comprises 14 residues. V was clipped by 4 bases and J by 2 bases; unmatched bases: 3. The immunoSEQ assay was version 4, run in survey mode. Generated by immunoSEQ multiplex PCR, the TCRdb table keeps only in-frame clones and is missing some. Here the sample spans tens of thousands of clones, 82% being singletons. Cells were stimulated with CMV-infected fibroblast lysates at 8 to 10 ug/mL. CD40L/CD69 double-negative CD45RO-high memory CD4+ T cells were collected. Adults with HIV-1 started suppressive ART while chronically infected. Note on this clone: The antigen is undetermined.

The rearrangement links TRBV5-1 to TRBJ1-5; 7 bases fit TRBD1. The sequencing here drew on CD4+ T cells sorted from PBMCs after roughly 18-hour stimulation, taken from a patient who received antiretroviral therapy. The TCR originated in an adult woman with HIV who was CMV-seropositive. CDR3 in amino acids: CASSRGQGNQPQHF. CDR3 bases: TGCGCCAGCAGCAGGGGGCAGGGCAATCAGCCCCAGCATTTT.